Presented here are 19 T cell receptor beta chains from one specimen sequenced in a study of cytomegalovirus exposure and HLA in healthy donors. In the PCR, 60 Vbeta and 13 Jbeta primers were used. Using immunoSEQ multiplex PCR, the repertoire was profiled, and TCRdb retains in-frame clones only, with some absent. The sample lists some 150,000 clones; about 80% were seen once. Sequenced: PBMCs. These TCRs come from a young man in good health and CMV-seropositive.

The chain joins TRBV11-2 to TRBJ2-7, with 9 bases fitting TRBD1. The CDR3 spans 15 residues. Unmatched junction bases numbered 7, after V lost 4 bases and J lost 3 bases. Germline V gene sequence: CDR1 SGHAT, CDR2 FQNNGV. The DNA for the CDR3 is TGTGCCAGCAGCTCGGAGGGACAGGGTCTCTACGAGCAGTACTTC. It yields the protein CASSSEGQGLYEQYF.

CDR3 sequence: CASSRGTGGTGELFF. CDR3 nucleotides: TGTGCCAGTAGTAGAGGGACAGGGGGAACCGGGGAGCTGTTTTTT. The chain recombines TRBV19 with TRBJ2-2; 11 nucleotides match TRBD1. The germline CDR1 and CDR2 sequences are LNHDA and SQIVND (reference sequence). CDR3 length: 15 amino acids. Trimming took 4 bases from V and 5 from J; bases not matched to a gene: 3.

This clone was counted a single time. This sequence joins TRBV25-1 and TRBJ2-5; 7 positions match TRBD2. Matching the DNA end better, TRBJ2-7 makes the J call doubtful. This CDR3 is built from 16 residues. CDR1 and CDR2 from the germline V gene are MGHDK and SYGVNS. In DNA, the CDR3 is TGTGCCAGCAGTGCTAAGGCGGGACCGGGGGGCTACGAGCAGTACTTC. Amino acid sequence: CASSAKAGPGGYEQYF.

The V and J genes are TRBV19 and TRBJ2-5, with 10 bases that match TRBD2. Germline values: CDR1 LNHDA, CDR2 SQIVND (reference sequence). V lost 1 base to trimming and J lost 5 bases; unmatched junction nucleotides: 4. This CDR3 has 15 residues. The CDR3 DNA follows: TGTGCCAGTAGTATAGTTGCTAGCGGGAGCGAGACCCAGTACTTC. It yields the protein CASSIVASGSETQYF.

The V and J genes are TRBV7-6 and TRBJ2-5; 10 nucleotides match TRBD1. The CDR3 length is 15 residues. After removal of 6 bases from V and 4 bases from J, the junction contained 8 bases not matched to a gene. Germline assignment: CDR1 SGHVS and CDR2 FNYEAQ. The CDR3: CASRIGQGGGETQYF. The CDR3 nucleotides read TGTGCCAGCAGGATCGGACAGGGGGGCGGAGAGACCCAGTACTTC.

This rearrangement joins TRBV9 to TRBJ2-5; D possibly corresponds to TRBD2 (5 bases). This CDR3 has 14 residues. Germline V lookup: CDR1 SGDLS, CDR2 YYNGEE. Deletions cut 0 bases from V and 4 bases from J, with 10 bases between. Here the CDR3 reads CASSVGGEGETQYF. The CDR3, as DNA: TGTGCCAGCAGCGTAGGAGGAGAGGGAGAGACCCAGTACTTC. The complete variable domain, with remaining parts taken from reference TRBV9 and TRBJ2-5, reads DSGVTQTPKHLITATGQRVTLRCSPRSGDLSVYWYQQSLDQGLQFLIQYYNGEERAKGNILERFSAQQFPDLHSELNLSSLELGDSALYFCASSVGGEGETQYFGPGTRLLVL.

The DNA for the CDR3 is TGCAGCGTTGACAGGGCTTACACAGATACGCAGTATTTT. This codes for CSVDRAYTDTQYF. The chain is built from TRBV29-1 and TRBJ2-3; D possibly corresponds to TRBD1 (5 bases). The V and J ends lost 3 bases and 2 bases respectively, with 9 bases between them. The CDR3 runs 13 residues. Germline V gene data show CDR1 as SQVTM and CDR2 as ANQGSEA.

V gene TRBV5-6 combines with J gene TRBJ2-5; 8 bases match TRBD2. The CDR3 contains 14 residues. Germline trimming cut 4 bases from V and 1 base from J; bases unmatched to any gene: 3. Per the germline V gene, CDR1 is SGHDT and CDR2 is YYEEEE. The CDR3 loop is CASSRGGRQETQYF. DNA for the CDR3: TGTGCCAGCAGCCGGGGGGGCCGCCAAGAGACCCAGTACTTC.

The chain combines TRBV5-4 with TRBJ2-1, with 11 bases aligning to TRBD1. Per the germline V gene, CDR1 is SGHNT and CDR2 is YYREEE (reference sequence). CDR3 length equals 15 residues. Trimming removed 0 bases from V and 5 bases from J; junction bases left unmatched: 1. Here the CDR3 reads CASSLGGQGDNEQFF. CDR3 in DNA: TGTGCCAGCAGCTTGGGGGGACAGGGGGACAATGAGCAGTTCTTC.

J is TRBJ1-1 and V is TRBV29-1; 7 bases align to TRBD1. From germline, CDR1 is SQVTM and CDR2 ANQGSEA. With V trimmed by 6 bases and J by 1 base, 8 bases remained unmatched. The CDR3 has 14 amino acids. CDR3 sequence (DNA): TGCAGCGTAGTGACAGGGTTGGCGAACACTGAAGCTTTCTTT. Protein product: CSVVTGLANTEAFF.

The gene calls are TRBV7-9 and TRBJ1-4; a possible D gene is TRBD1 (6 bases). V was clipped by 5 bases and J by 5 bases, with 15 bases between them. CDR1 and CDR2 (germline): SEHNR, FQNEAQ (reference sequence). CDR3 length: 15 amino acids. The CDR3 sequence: CASSLPQGINEKLFF. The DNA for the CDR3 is TGTGCCAGCAGCCTCCCCCAGGGGATAAATGAAAAACTGTTTTTT.

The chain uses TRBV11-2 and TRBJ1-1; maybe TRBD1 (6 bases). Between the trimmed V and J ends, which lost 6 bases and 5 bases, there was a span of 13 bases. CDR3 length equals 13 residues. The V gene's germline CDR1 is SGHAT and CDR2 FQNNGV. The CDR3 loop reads CASRGTRKTEAFF. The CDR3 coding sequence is TGTGCCAGCAGGGGGACAAGGAAGACTGAAGCTTTCTTT.

CDR3 nucleotide sequence: TGCAGCGTCTTGAAACTAGCGGGCAAAACCTACGAGCAGTACTTC. Translated: CSVLKLAGKTYEQYF. This chain connects TRBV29-1 to TRBJ2-7; 9 bases fit TRBD2. This CDR3 is built from 15 residues. V lost 6 bases, J lost 2 bases, and 11 bases stayed unmatched. Germline assignment: CDR1 SQVTM and CDR2 ANQGSEA.

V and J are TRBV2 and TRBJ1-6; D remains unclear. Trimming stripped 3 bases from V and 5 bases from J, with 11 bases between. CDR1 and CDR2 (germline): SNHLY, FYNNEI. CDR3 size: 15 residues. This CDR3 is CASSDLGLNNSPLHF. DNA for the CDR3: TGTGCCAGCAGTGACTTGGGCTTGAATAATTCACCCCTCCACTTT.

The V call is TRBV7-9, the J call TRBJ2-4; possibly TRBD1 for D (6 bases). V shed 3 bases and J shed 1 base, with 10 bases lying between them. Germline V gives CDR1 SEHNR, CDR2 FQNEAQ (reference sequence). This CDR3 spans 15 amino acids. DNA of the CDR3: TGTGCCAGCAGCTTCGACAGGTCTGCCAAAAACATTCAGTACTTC. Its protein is CASSFDRSAKNIQYF.

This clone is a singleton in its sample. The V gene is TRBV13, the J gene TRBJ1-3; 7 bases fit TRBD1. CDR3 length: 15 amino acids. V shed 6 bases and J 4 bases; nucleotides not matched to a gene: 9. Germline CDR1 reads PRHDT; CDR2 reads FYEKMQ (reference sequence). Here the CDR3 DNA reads TGTGCCAGCAGTTTAACCCCGGGACAGGGAAACACCATATATTTT. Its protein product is CASSLTPGQGNTIYF.

The CDR3 bases are TGTGCCACCGCCCCTTTCGGAGAGACCCAGTACTTC. This gives the protein CATAPFGETQYF. V and J are TRBV7-6 and TRBJ2-5; no firm D call. The germline CDR1 and CDR2 sequences are SGHVS and FNYEAQ. The ends were cut back, 10 bases at V and 4 bases at J, with 13 bases in the middle. There are 12 residues in the CDR3.

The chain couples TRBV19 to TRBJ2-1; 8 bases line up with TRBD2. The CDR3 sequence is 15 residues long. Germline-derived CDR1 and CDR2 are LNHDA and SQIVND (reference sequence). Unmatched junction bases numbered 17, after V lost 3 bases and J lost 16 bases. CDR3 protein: CASSIGTSYLTGFFF. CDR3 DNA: TGTGCCAGTAGTATCGGGACTAGTTACCTAACGGGGTTTTTCTTC.

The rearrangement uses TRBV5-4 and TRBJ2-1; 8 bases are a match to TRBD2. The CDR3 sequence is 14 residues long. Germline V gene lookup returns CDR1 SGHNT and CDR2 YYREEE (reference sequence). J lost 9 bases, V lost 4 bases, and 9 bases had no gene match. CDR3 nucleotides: TGTGCCAGCAGCCGCCCGGGACTAGTCGCTGAGCAGTTCTTC. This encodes CASSRPGLVAEQFF.